These 18 T cell receptor beta chains originate from one sample sequenced in a study of early T cells in non-severe SARS-CoV-2 infection. TCRdb re-called the 5' RACE reads with MiXCR, one entry per CDR3 protein. The sample holds about 80,000 distinct CDR3 sequences, less than 20% seen once. Sequenced sample: whole blood. Receptors originate from an adult who was a healthcare worker with PCR-confirmed SARS-CoV-2 infection or an uninfected control (not recorded which).

The rearrangement links TRBV18 to TRBJ1-5; D is perhaps TRBD1 (5 bases). Germline CDR1 is KGHSH and CDR2 is LQKENI. Trimming took off 3 bases at V and 7 bases at J, with 10 bases between the two ends. The CDR3 is 13 amino acids. The CDR3: CASSPDGAQPQHF. CDR3 sequence (DNA): TGTGCCAGCTCACCCGATGGGGCCCAGCCCCAGCATTTT.

This clonotype has just a few counts. The chain carries TRBV15 and TRBJ2-7; D ambiguous. V was cut by 1 base and J by 5 bases, with 9 bases left in between. Germline values: CDR1 LNHNV, CDR2 YYDKDF (reference sequence). CDR3 length: 13 residues. DNA for the CDR3: TGTGCCACCAGCAGAGTTTCCGAAGACGAGCAGTACTTC. It yields the protein CATSRVSEDEQYF.

This clonotype was observed a handful of times. The chain couples TRBV24-1 to TRBJ2-5; the D gene could be TRBD1 or TRBD2 (6 bases each). The germline CDR1 and CDR2 sequences are KGHDR and SFDVKD. This CDR3 comprises 15 residues. Trimming left V 4 bases short and J 5 bases short, with 16 bases between. CDR3 nucleotide sequence: TGTGCCACCAGTGACGCGGGTGTGGGGGGCGAGACCCAGTACTTC. Translation gives CATSDAGVGGETQYF.

The chain has TRBV30 and TRBJ1-6, with D unclear. Germline-derived CDR1 and CDR2 are GTSNPN and SVGIG (reference sequence). The CDR3 sequence is 15 residues long. Trimming left V 0 bases short and J 5 bases short, with 11 bases between. CDR3 sequence (DNA): TGTGCCTGGAGTGTAGGCGCCAGAAATAATTCACCCCTCCACTTT. Amino acids: CAWSVGARNNSPLHF.

This clonotype occurred once. V gene TRBV7-3 combines with J gene TRBJ1-6; 7 bases are a match to TRBD1. Germline V gene lookup returns CDR1 SGHTA and CDR2 FQGTGA. The CDR3 loop spans 14 amino acids. V shed 6 bases and J 7 bases; nucleotides not matched to a gene: 6. CDR3 residues: CASRRGQENSPLHF. The CDR3 region has the DNA TGTGCCAGCAGGAGAGGACAGGAGAATTCACCCCTCCACTTT.

This clonotype came up a few times. This chain uses TRBV5-4 with TRBJ2-5; the D is unclear. Trimming removed 0 bases from V and 1 base from J, with 4 bases in between. CDR3 length: 13 amino acids. The germline V gene has CDR1 SGHNT and CDR2 YYREEE (reference sequence). CDR3 residues: CASSLGIQETQYF. For the CDR3, the DNA is TGTGCCAGCAGCTTGGGTATCCAAGAGACCCAGTACTTC. Full variable domain (rest looked up from reference TRBV5-4 and TRBJ2-5): ETGVTQSPTHLIKTRGQQVTLRCSSQSGHNTVSWYQQALGQGPQFIFQYYREEENGRGNFPPRFSGLQFPNYSSELNVNALELDDSALYLCASSLGIQETQYFGPGTRLLVL.

This clonotype was observed a handful of times. V gene TRBV3-1 combines with J gene TRBJ1-1; D is unresolved. This CDR3 has 14 residues. Deletions cut 0 bases from V and 3 bases from J, with 8 bases between. The germline V gene encodes CDR1 LGHDT and CDR2 YNNKEL (reference sequence). The CDR3 bases are TGTGCCAGCAGCCAAGAGTCAGGATACACTGAAGCTTTCTTT. Its protein product is CASSQESGYTEAFF.

This clonotype was picked up many times. The genes are TRBV9 and TRBJ2-3; TRBD2 agrees at 8 bases. Germline V gives CDR1 SGDLS, CDR2 YYNGEE. After removal of 4 bases from V and 2 bases from J, the junction contained 12 bases not matched to a gene. The CDR3 loop spans 17 amino acids. The CDR3 sequence: CASSPRTSGPNTDTQYF. CDR3 sequence (DNA): TGTGCCAGCAGCCCCCGTACTAGCGGCCCTAACACAGATACGCAGTATTTT.

This clonotype was counted between two and nine times. The chain uses TRBV24-1 and TRBJ2-1, with 9 bases aligning to TRBD2. V was clipped by 3 bases and J by 1 base; unmatched bases: 0. The CDR3 covers 15 residues. From germline, CDR1 is KGHDR and CDR2 SFDVKD. CDR3 residues: CATSDTSGSYNEQFF. The CDR3, as DNA: TGTGCCACCAGTGATACTAGCGGGTCCTACAATGAGCAGTTCTTC.

In nucleotides, the CDR3 is TGTGCCAGCTCACCTGGACTTAAGGAAGAGACCCAGTACTTC. Amino acid sequence: CASSPGLKEETQYF. V gene TRBV18 combines with J gene TRBJ2-5, with TRBD2 as a possible D gene (5 bases). CDR1 and CDR2 (germline): KGHSH, LQKENI. The CDR3 totals 14 residues. V was shortened by 3 bases and J by 3 bases, with 11 bases between the two germline ends.

This clonotype was observed a few times. The chain uses TRBV10-3 and TRBJ2-3, with 7 bases fitting TRBD2. Losses at the gene ends were 4 bases for V and 8 bases for J; bases not matched to a gene: 3. The CDR3 is made up of 12 amino acids. Per germline, CDR1 ENHRY and CDR2 SYGVKD. The CDR3 is CAISGGGSTQYF. In DNA form, the CDR3 reads TGTGCCATCAGTGGGGGAGGGAGTACGCAGTATTTT.

This clonotype was picked up a small number of times. This chain connects TRBV15 to TRBJ2-7, with 7 bases fitting TRBD1. V shed 4 bases, J shed 4 bases, and the junction held 10 bases outside the gene matches. Germline V gene sequence: CDR1 LNHNV, CDR2 YYDKDF (reference sequence). The CDR3 spans 15 residues. CDR3 nucleotide sequence: TGTGCCACCAGCATTGGGACAGCCCTGAATTACGAGCAGTACTTC. Translated, it gives CATSIGTALNYEQYF.

This clonotype has a handful of counts. The V and J genes are TRBV5-1 and TRBJ2-3; TRBD2 might be the D (5 bases). This CDR3 is built from 14 residues. V shed 2 bases and J shed 5 bases, with 12 bases lying between them. Germline CDR1 reads SGHRS; CDR2 reads YFSETQ. The CDR3 sequence is CASSFAGRGDTQYF. The CDR3 DNA is TGCGCCAGCAGCTTTGCGGGCCGCGGAGATACGCAGTATTTT.

The chain combines TRBV7-3 with TRBJ2-2, with 10 bases aligning to TRBD1. CDR3 length equals 15 residues. V gave up 5 bases and J gave up 7 bases; unmatched junction bases: 7. Germline CDR1 SGHTA, CDR2 FQGTGA. CDR3 protein: CASSDGRDRGGELFF. In DNA, the CDR3 is TGTGCCAGCAGCGACGGAAGGGACAGGGGCGGGGAGCTGTTTTTT.

This clonotype showed up just a few times. V and J are TRBV4-1 and TRBJ1-5; D gene ambiguous. V was trimmed by 3 bases and J by 0 bases, leaving 6 bases between them. CDR3 length equals 14 residues. Germline lookup yields CDR1 MGHRA and CDR2 YSYEKL. The CDR3 DNA sequence: TGCGCCAGCAGCCACCTGGGTAGCAATCAGCCCCAGCATTTT. Protein product: CASSHLGSNQPQHF.

This clonotype has a handful of counts. This chain uses TRBV12-3 or TRBV12-4 with TRBJ2-7; 7 bases fit TRBD1. There are 13 residues in the CDR3. Unmatched junction bases numbered 9, after V lost 8 bases and J lost 5 bases. The CDR3 sequence is CASCSTGTHEQYF. The CDR3 DNA sequence: TGTGCCAGCTGTTCGACAGGGACCCACGAGCAGTACTTC.

V usage is TRBV9 and J usage is TRBJ2-1; D call uncertain. This CDR3 contains 15 residues. In germline, CDR1 is SGDLS, CDR2 YYNGEE. Trimming removed 4 bases at V and 5 bases at J, with 16 bases between. The CDR3 nucleotides read TGTGCCAGCAGCCCGCAACAAGGGCCACACAATGAGCAGTTCTTC. Amino acid sequence: CASSPQQGPHNEQFF. The full variable domain, with the rest looked up from reference TRBV9 and TRBJ2-1, is DSGVTQTPKHLITATGQRVTLRCSPRSGDLSVYWYQQSLDQGLQFLIQYYNGEERAKGNILERFSAQQFPDLHSELNLSSLELGDSALYFCASSPQQGPHNEQFFGPGTRLTVL.

This chain joins TRBV25-1 and TRBJ2-2, with TRBD2 matching 9 bases. The V gene end was trimmed by 6 bases and the J gene end by 5 bases; junction bases not matched to a gene: 7. The CDR3 has 15 residues. The germline V gene encodes CDR1 MGHDK and CDR2 SYGVNS. CDR3 nucleotide sequence: TGTGCCAGCAGAGGGGGCAGCGGGGGGACCGGGGAGCTGTTTTTT. Translation: CASRGGSGGTGELFF.